This paragraph covers one T cell receptor beta chain sequence. Its antigen is undetermined. Each patient went into thyroid surgery without having received any treatment. The sample originates from a study of metastatic and nonmetastatic thyroid tumors. Broader study findings: Reportedly, malignant thyroid tumors had significantly higher TCR beta diversity than benign nodules, in blood and tumor.

MiXCR was used by TCRdb to re-call the PCR reads. The sample has about 13,000 clones, over 25% seen once. The CDR3 consists of 14 residues. Trimming left V 3 bases short and J 2 bases short, with 10 bases between. Germline-derived CDR1 and CDR2 are KGHSH and LQKENI. Sample: tumor tissue. This chain links TRBV18 with TRBJ1-2; no reliable D call. This clonotype originated in a female donor with papillary thyroid cancer or a benign thyroid nodule (not recorded which). Some clones in this sample may be carry-over from other donors' samples. CDR3 residues: CASSPSGQNYGYTF. The CDR3 coding sequence is TGTGCCAGCTCACCCTCGGGTCAAAACTATGGCTACACCTTC.